Listed here is a single T cell receptor beta chain. The clone's antigen remains unknown. No much larger clone exists at a distance of one base, and base qualities are not known. This specimen belongs to a study of cytomegalovirus exposure and HLA in healthy donors (dated by TCRdb to 2017 to 2019). Context from the whole study: According to a later analysis, one platform produced both the roughly 130 validation repertoires and the approximately 670 repertoires of the first cohort. The study was designed to test whether signatures of past pathogen exposure could be identified by cataloging public T cell receptors. To predict cytomegalovirus infection status, the study brought together high-throughput TCR immunosequencing, statistical association of individual TCRs with disease status, and machine learning. Besides the first cohort of under 700 subjects, a separate validation cohort made up of roughly 130 different subjects was used.

The library was generated by the immunoSEQ multiplex PCR assay. The paper's data handling went like this. A statistical classification framework was developed to diagnose cytomegalovirus status using the catalog of TCR beta chain sequences. TCRdb retrieved this table from immuneACCESS and kept in-frame rearrangements only. Not all clones are present; in checked studies, unresolved V genes account for under half, and no reason is known for the remainder. That table supplies the V and J calls and clone size; D and trimming were determined from the DNA. The sample has some 170,000 clones on record, about 89% of them singletons. The top ten clones comprise less than 3.5% of the sample. Donors formed part of the validation cohort, which comprised 120 subjects and was distinct from the first cohort of several hundred subjects. General conclusions and limits of the study: The classifier was reported to diagnose cytomegalovirus status with high specificity and sensitivity in both the original cohort and the validation cohort. Subsequent analysis determined that TCRs grouped into clusters in the first cohort also showed a tendency toward co-occurrence across the approximately 110 validation repertoires, and approximately 93% of cluster scores exceeded 0. A total of some 180 TCR beta chains were listed by the study as associated with cytomegalovirus. In vitro tests confirmed that a few of the cytomegalovirus-associated TCR beta chains recognize cytomegalovirus antigens. A later analysis had no HLA typing for the validation cohort, so co-occurrence there was scored across all 110 or so repertoires. Most TCR sequences were seen in very few donors, while some public TCRs were found in many individuals. The authors suggested that the approach could potentially be generalized to other disease states and immunological phenotypes.

This TCR was sampled from a man aged 18 to 30 in good health and CMV-seropositive. The sample was PBMCs.

The CDR3 has the sequence CASSQTSGGFYNEQFF. Here is the DNA: TGTGCCAGCTCCCAGACTAGCGGGGGGTTCTACAATGAGCAGTTCTTC. The V and J segments used are TRBV18 and TRBJ2-1, with TRBD2 identical over 13 junction bases. The CDR3 goes from the cysteine to the phenylalanine over 16 residues. This entry keeps only the CDR3 DNA: 48 bases, framed from base 1. Per the germline V gene, KGHSH is the CDR1 and LQKENI is the CDR2. Trimming leaves V shorter by 6 bases and J shorter by 3 bases, with the junction holding 5 bases beyond the gene matches.